Ten or more counts support the clone carrying this T cell receptor (beta chain). Antigen: not known. These data are taken from a study of T-cell memory formation after mild COVID-19. In the study overall: Largely, TCR clusters stayed within a single donor.

The 5'RACE method, run with constant-segment primers, produced TCR alpha and TCR beta cDNA libraries (carrying sample barcodes and UMIs). Via MiXCR, TCRdb re-called the 5' RACE reads, giving one row per CDR3 protein. The table has more than 120,000 distinct CDR3 sequences, 6% to 7% seen once. Germline V gives CDR1 ENHRY, CDR2 SYGVKD. V lost 0 bases and J 3 bases, leaving 12 bases between the germline ends. The CDR3 spans 15 residues. Study outcomes and limitations: Memory sampled before infection contained some responding clones, suggesting cross-reactive memory joined. The SARS-CoV-2 specificity of second-wave clones reaching peak at day 37 remained unverified.

V gene TRBV10-3 combines with J gene TRBJ2-7; D gene ambiguous. Sequenced: PBMCs or a T cell subset sorted from them (not recorded which). The receptor was derived from an adult woman who had mild COVID-19 (a few samples of this study predate the infection). Cell type and time point are not known. The CDR3, as DNA: TGTGCCATCAGTGAGTCGAGATCCCAGGTCTACGAGCAGTACTTC. Residues: CAISESRSQVYEQYF.